The present T cell receptor beta chain was sequenced within a study of cytomegalovirus exposure and HLA in healthy donors. Study context: Membership in the Caucasian-associated ancestry cluster was found for around four fifths of roughly 400 genotyped donors. The study's findings and limits: A later analysis associated 15,000 to 20,000 TCR beta sequences with HLA alleles at a 0.05 false discovery rate. Cytomegalovirus association was listed for 164 TCR beta chains. Among the most significant clusters, several appeared linked to common viral pathogens in a later analysis.

The PCR ran on 60 Vbeta and 13 Jbeta primers. Some clones are missing from TCRdb's copy, which holds only in-frame ones; the method was immunoSEQ multiplex PCR. The sample lists 210,000 or so clones, around 76% occurring once. Concerning this clone: Its antigen is unidentified.

The CDR3 is 19 amino acids. V was pared by 6 bases and J by 3 bases, with 15 bases of the junction left unmatched. Germline values: CDR1 SEHNR, CDR2 FQNEAQ (reference sequence). The sequence came from a man between 18 and 35 years old in good health and CMV-seronegative. The specimen was PBMCs. This chain connects TRBV7-9 to TRBJ2-1, with TRBD2 matching 12 bases. The CDR3 spells CASRSGLAGTGINYNEQFF. CDR3 nucleotide sequence: TGTGCCAGCAGATCTGGACTAGCGGGGACCGGTATAAACTACAATGAGCAGTTCTTC.